Below are 2 T cell receptor beta chains sequenced from a single sample in a study of cytomegalovirus exposure and HLA in healthy donors. Using immunoSEQ multiplex PCR, the repertoire was profiled, and TCRdb retains in-frame clones only, with some absent. The data contain under 150,000 clones, more than 75% of them singletons. Sequenced material: PBMCs. The receptors were sampled from a woman aged 18-29 years in good health and CMV-seropositive.

This clone has a single count. The chain recombines TRBV18 with TRBJ2-2, with 11 nucleotides matching TRBD2. Trimming at V came to 4 bases and at J to 6 bases, leaving 13 bases not matched to a gene. CDR1 KGHSH and CDR2 LQKENI come from the germline V gene. There are 18 residues in the CDR3. CDR3 in DNA: TGTGCCAGCTCACACGTGATGCTAGCGGGAGGTAGCTCCGGGGAGCTGTTTTTT. It encodes CASSHVMLAGGSSGELFF.

The chain couples TRBV5-4 to TRBJ2-5, with 10 nucleotides matching TRBD1. V shed 3 bases and J 5 bases; nucleotides not matched to a gene: 16. The CDR3 totals 18 residues. Per germline, CDR1 SGHNT and CDR2 YYREEE (reference sequence). The CDR3 loop reads CASSSLATGGSGYETQYF. The CDR3 nucleotides read TGTGCCAGCAGCTCCCTGGCGACAGGGGGCAGTGGGTACGAGACCCAGTACTTC. The complete variable domain, with remaining parts taken from reference TRBV5-4 and TRBJ2-5, reads ETGVTQSPTHLIKTRGQQVTLRCSSQSGHNTVSWYQQALGQGPQFIFQYYREEENGRGNFPPRFSGLQFPNYSSELNVNALELDDSALYLCASSSLATGGSGYETQYFGPGTRLLVL.